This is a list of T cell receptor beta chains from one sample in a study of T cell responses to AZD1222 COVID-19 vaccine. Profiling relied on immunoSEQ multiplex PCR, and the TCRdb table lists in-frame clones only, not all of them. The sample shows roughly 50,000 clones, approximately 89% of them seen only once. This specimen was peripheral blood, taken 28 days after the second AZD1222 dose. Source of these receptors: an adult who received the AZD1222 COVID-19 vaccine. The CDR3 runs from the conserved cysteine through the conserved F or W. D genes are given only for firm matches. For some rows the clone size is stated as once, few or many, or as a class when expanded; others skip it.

cdr3_aa: CASSSAGEDYGYTF
cdr3_nt: TGTGCCAGCAGCTCCGCAGGGGAAGACTATGGCTACACCTTC
d_call: .
clone_size: .
v_call: TRBV7-9
j_call: TRBJ1-2

cdr3_aa: CASSHSGRALNEQFF
cdr3_nt: TGTGCCAGCAGCCACAGCGGGAGGGCCCTCAATGAGCAGTTCTTC
d_call: TRBD2
clone_size: .
v_call: TRBV6-6
j_call: TRBJ2-1

cdr3_aa: CASSNGYSGGNEKLFF
cdr3_nt: TGTGCCAGCAGCAACGGATATTCGGGGGGGAATGAAAAACTGTTTTTT
d_call: .
clone_size: once
v_call: TRBV7-9
j_call: TRBJ1-4

cdr3_aa: CASSLDTGGSQPQHF
cdr3_nt: TGTGCCAGCAGCTTAGATACAGGGGGTAGTCAGCCCCAGCATTTT
d_call: TRBD1
clone_size: .
v_call: TRBV7-9
j_call: TRBJ1-5

cdr3_aa: CASSLGGGNIQYF
cdr3_nt: TGTGCCAGCAGCTTAGGTGGGGGGAACATTCAGTACTTC
d_call: .
clone_size: .
v_call: TRBV7-2
j_call: TRBJ2-4

cdr3_aa: CASTWTSNSPLHF
cdr3_nt: TGTGCCAGCACATGGACTTCTAATTCACCCCTCCACTTT
d_call: .
clone_size: .
v_call: TRBV12-3/TRBV12-4
j_call: TRBJ1-6

cdr3_aa: CASTLTVSSYNSPLHF
cdr3_nt: TGTGCCAGCACATTGACCGTAAGCTCCTATAATTCACCCCTCCACTTT
d_call: .
clone_size: .
v_call: TRBV2
j_call: TRBJ1-6

cdr3_aa: CASSSDRTSFQETQYF
cdr3_nt: TGTGCCAGCAGCTCCGACCGGACTAGCTTCCAAGAGACCCAGTACTTC
d_call: TRBD2
clone_size: .
v_call: TRBV5-4
j_call: TRBJ2-5

cdr3_aa: CASRDGTARAYEQYF
cdr3_nt: TGTGCCAGCAGAGACGGGACAGCGAGAGCCTACGAGCAGTACTTC
d_call: TRBD1
clone_size: .
v_call: TRBV2
j_call: TRBJ2-7

cdr3_aa: CASSLYPGAGLLTEAFF
cdr3_nt: TGTGCCAGCAGCTTATACCCCGGGGCGGGACTTTTGACTGAAGCTTTCTTT
d_call: .
clone_size: .
v_call: TRBV7-9
j_call: TRBJ1-1

cdr3_aa: CASSFGETSPLHF
cdr3_nt: TGTGCCAGCAGCTTTGGGGAGACTTCACCCCTCCACTTT
d_call: .
clone_size: .
v_call: TRBV5-6
j_call: TRBJ1-6

cdr3_aa: CASPSRRKPLSYEQYF
cdr3_nt: TGCGCCAGCCCCTCACGAAGGAAGCCTCTCTCCTACGAGCAGTACTTC
d_call: .
clone_size: .
v_call: TRBV10-1
j_call: TRBJ2-7

cdr3_aa: CSVDGYTF
cdr3_nt: TGCAGCGTGGATGGCTACACCTTC
d_call: .
clone_size: .
v_call: TRBV29-1
j_call: TRBJ1-2

cdr3_aa: CASSPTGGDSNQPQHF
cdr3_nt: TGTGCCAGCAGCCCGACGGGAGGGGATAGCAATCAGCCCCAGCATTTT
d_call: .
clone_size: .
v_call: TRBV5-5
j_call: TRBJ1-5

cdr3_aa: CASSPTYGGAGYTF
cdr3_nt: TGTGCCAGCAGCCCAACTTACGGTGGCGCGGGCTACACCTTC
d_call: .
clone_size: .
v_call: TRBV5-6
j_call: TRBJ1-2

cdr3_aa: CAISARGTGSVRGQYF
cdr3_nt: TGTGCCATCAGTGCCAGGGGCACGGGGTCGGTACGTGGGCAGTACTTC
d_call: .
clone_size: once
v_call: TRBV10-3
j_call: TRBJ2-7

cdr3_aa: CASSYTGEGKGAFF
cdr3_nt: TGTGCCAGCAGTTACACTGGGGAGGGGAAGGGAGCTTTCTTT
d_call: .
clone_size: .
v_call: TRBV6-6
j_call: TRBJ1-1

cdr3_aa: CASSFVAGARRGNEQFF
cdr3_nt: TGTGCCAGCAGTTTTGTAGCGGGAGCAAGAAGGGGCAATGAGCAGTTCTTC
d_call: TRBD2
clone_size: .
v_call: TRBV28
j_call: TRBJ2-1

cdr3_aa: CASSLDGYRLPQHF
cdr3_nt: TGTGCCAGCAGCTTAGACGGTTATAGACTGCCCCAGCATTTT
d_call: .
clone_size: .
v_call: TRBV7-2
j_call: TRBJ1-5

cdr3_aa: CASSNGDRIYEQYF
cdr3_nt: TGTGCCAGCAGCAACGGGGACCGAATCTACGAGCAGTACTTC
d_call: .
clone_size: .
v_call: TRBV28
j_call: TRBJ2-7

cdr3_aa: CASTLDRSYGYTF
cdr3_nt: TGTGCCAGCACACTGGACAGGAGCTATGGCTACACCTTC
d_call: TRBD1
clone_size: .
v_call: TRBV6-5
j_call: TRBJ1-2

cdr3_aa: CASSLLRDRYVREQFF
cdr3_nt: TGTGCCAGCAGCTTACTAAGGGACAGGTACGTCCGCGAGCAGTTCTTC
d_call: TRBD1
clone_size: .
v_call: TRBV7-7
j_call: TRBJ2-1

cdr3_aa: CASSRTGGRSYEQYF
cdr3_nt: TGTGCCAGCAGTAGGACAGGGGGCCGCTCCTACGAGCAGTACTTC
d_call: TRBD1
clone_size: .
v_call: TRBV6-5
j_call: TRBJ2-7

cdr3_aa: CASSLAQEANYGYTF
cdr3_nt: TGCGCCAGCAGCTTGGCCCAGGAGGCTAACTATGGCTACACCTTC
d_call: .
clone_size: .
v_call: TRBV5-1
j_call: TRBJ1-2

cdr3_aa: CASSYGGLNYGYTF
cdr3_nt: TGTGCCAGCAGTTATGGTGGATTAAACTATGGCTACACCTTC
d_call: .
clone_size: .
v_call: TRBV6-5
j_call: TRBJ1-2

cdr3_aa: CASSYSSGSYEQYF
cdr3_nt: TGTGCCAGCAGTTACTCTAGCGGAAGCTACGAGCAGTATTTC
d_call: .
clone_size: .
v_call: TRBV6-2/TRBV6-3
j_call: TRBJ2-7

cdr3_aa: CASSYDRRTIYF
cdr3_nt: TGTGCCAGCAGCTACGACAGGAGGACCATATATTTT
d_call: .
clone_size: once
v_call: TRBV7-6
j_call: TRBJ1-3

cdr3_aa: CASSSWSMLNQPQHF
cdr3_nt: TGTGCCAGCAGCTCTTGGTCCATGCTCAATCAGCCCCAGCATTTT
d_call: .
clone_size: .
v_call: TRBV7-8
j_call: TRBJ1-5

cdr3_aa: CASSEGGNSGANVLTF
cdr3_nt: TGTGCCAGCAGTGAGGGGGGCAACTCTGGGGCCAACGTCCTGACTTTC
d_call: .
clone_size: .
v_call: TRBV6-1
j_call: TRBJ2-6

cdr3_aa: CASSLRARYEQYF
cdr3_nt: TGTGCCAGCAGCTTGCGGGCGCGCTACGAGCAGTACTTC
d_call: .
clone_size: once
v_call: TRBV11-2
j_call: TRBJ2-7

cdr3_aa: CASSTGRTYGYTF
cdr3_nt: TGCGCCAGCAGCACGGGCCGAACCTATGGCTACACCTTC
d_call: .
clone_size: .
v_call: TRBV5-1
j_call: TRBJ1-2

cdr3_aa: CASSDTSSSYNEQFF
cdr3_nt: TGTGCCAGCAGTGACACCTCGAGCTCCTACAATGAGCAGTTCTTC
d_call: .
clone_size: .
v_call: TRBV6-4
j_call: TRBJ2-1

cdr3_aa: CASSLGRGVGQPQHF
cdr3_nt: TGTGCCAGCAGCTTGGGCAGGGGAGTAGGTCAGCCCCAGCATTTT
d_call: .
clone_size: .
v_call: TRBV5-8
j_call: TRBJ1-5

cdr3_aa: CASSPTGGAEYGYTF
cdr3_nt: TGCGCCAGCAGCCCGACAGGGGGCGCAGAATATGGCTACACCTTC
d_call: TRBD1
clone_size: .
v_call: TRBV4-1
j_call: TRBJ1-2

cdr3_aa: CASSLPDRGSETQYF
cdr3_nt: TGTGCCAGCAGCCTACCCGACCGGGGCTCGGAGACCCAGTACTTC
d_call: .
clone_size: .
v_call: TRBV6-2/TRBV6-3
j_call: TRBJ2-5

cdr3_aa: CASSAGIGTGELFF
cdr3_nt: TGCGCCAGCAGCGCCGGGATAGGAACCGGGGAGCTGTTTTTT
d_call: .
clone_size: .
v_call: TRBV4-1
j_call: TRBJ2-2

cdr3_aa: CASSATGGNFYEQYF
cdr3_nt: TGTGCCAGCAGCGCAACCGGGGGAAACTTCTACGAGCAGTACTTC
d_call: .
clone_size: .
v_call: TRBV7-2
j_call: TRBJ2-7

cdr3_aa: CASSVSGTGELFF
cdr3_nt: TGTGCCAGCTCGGTCAGCGGCACCGGGGAGCTGTTTTTT
d_call: .
clone_size: .
v_call: TRBV6-5
j_call: TRBJ2-2

cdr3_aa: CASSLTLRYGYTF
cdr3_nt: TGTGCCAGCAGCTTAACGCTCCGTTATGGCTACACCTTC
d_call: .
clone_size: .
v_call: TRBV7-9
j_call: TRBJ1-2

cdr3_aa: CASSSSVGDPNQPQHF
cdr3_nt: TGTGCCAGCAGCTCGTCCGTGGGGGATCCCAATCAGCCCCAGCATTTT
d_call: .
clone_size: .
v_call: TRBV5-5
j_call: TRBJ1-5

cdr3_aa: CASSYGGRVNEQYF
cdr3_nt: TGTGCCAGCAGTTACGGGGGGCGAGTGAACGAGCAGTACTTC
d_call: .
clone_size: .
v_call: TRBV6-5
j_call: TRBJ2-7

cdr3_aa: CASSGDRAYEQYF
cdr3_nt: TGTGCCAGCAGCGGGGACAGGGCCTACGAGCAGTACTTC
d_call: TRBD1
clone_size: .
v_call: TRBV11-2
j_call: TRBJ2-7

cdr3_aa: CASSPRGGGQSYEQYF
cdr3_nt: TGTGCCAGCAGCCCCCGTGGCGGGGGCCAATCCTACGAGCAGTACTTC
d_call: .
clone_size: .
v_call: TRBV13
j_call: TRBJ2-7

cdr3_aa: CASSLGTSGYEQYF
cdr3_nt: TGCGCCAGCAGCTTGGGGACTAGCGGCTACGAGCAGTACTTC
d_call: TRBD2
clone_size: .
v_call: TRBV5-1
j_call: TRBJ2-7

cdr3_aa: CASKAGSVTGELFF
cdr3_nt: TGTGCCAGCAAGGCGGGGTCGGTCACCGGGGAGCTGTTTTTT
d_call: .
clone_size: .
v_call: TRBV2
j_call: TRBJ2-2

cdr3_aa: CASQVSGGTDTQYF
cdr3_nt: TGTGCCAGCCAGGTTAGCGGGGGAACAGATACGCAGTATTTT
d_call: TRBD2
clone_size: once
v_call: TRBV6-5
j_call: TRBJ2-3

cdr3_aa: CASSQAGVTTDTQYF
cdr3_nt: TGCGCCAGCAGCCAAGCGGGGGTGACCACAGATACGCAGTATTTT
d_call: .
clone_size: once
v_call: TRBV4-1
j_call: TRBJ2-3

cdr3_aa: CASSIVSSKNSPLHF
cdr3_nt: TGTGCCAGTAGTATAGTGAGCAGTAAGAATTCACCCCTCCACTTT
d_call: .
clone_size: .
v_call: TRBV19
j_call: TRBJ1-6